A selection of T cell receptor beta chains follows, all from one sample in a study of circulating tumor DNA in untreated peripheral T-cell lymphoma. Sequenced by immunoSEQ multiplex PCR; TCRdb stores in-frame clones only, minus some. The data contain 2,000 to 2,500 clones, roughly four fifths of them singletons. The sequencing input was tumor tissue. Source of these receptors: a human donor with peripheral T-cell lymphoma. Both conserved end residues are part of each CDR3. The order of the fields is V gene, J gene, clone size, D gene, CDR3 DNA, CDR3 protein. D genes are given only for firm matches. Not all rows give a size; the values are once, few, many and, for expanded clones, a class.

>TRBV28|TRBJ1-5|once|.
TGTGCCAGCAGTTTACGAGGTAGTCAGCCCCAGCATTTT
CASSLRGSQPQHF
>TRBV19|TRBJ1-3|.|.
TGTGCCGGCGGGGACATATCTGGAAACACCATATATTTT
CAGGDISGNTIYF
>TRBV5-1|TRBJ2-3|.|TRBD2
TGCGCCAGCAGCTTCTCACTAGCGGGAGGGTCCACAGATACGCAGTATTTT
CASSFSLAGGSTDTQYF
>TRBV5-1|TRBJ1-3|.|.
TGCGCCAGCAGCTTGGCCGGGGTGAAGGGTGAGGGCAGCAACACCATATATTTT
CASSLAGVKGEGSNTIYF
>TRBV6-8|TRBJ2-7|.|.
TGTGCCAGCAGGACGGTTCACCGGACGGACGGTTACGAGCAGTACTTC
CASRTVHRTDGYEQYF
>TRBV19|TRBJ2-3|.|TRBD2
TGTGCCAGTAGTATAAGGCTAGCGGGGGTCCCGAGGTATTTT
CASSIRLAGVPRYF
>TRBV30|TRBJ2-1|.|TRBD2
TGTGCCTGGATTGCGGGAGGGCCGGACAATGAGCAGTTCTTC
CAWIAGGPDNEQFF
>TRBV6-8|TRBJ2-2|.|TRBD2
TGTGCCAGCAGTGACTCTAGCGGGAGCACCGGGGAGCTGTTTTTT
CASSDSSGSTGELFF
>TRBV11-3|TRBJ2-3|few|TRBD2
TGTGCCAGCAGCCTCTCTAGCGGGAGGGTTGCAGATACGCAGTATTTT
CASSLSSGRVADTQYF
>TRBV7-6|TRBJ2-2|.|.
TGTGCCAGCAGCGCGGCGGGACTCGCGAACACCGGGGAGCTGTTTTTT
CASSAAGLANTGELFF
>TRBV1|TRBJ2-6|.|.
TGCGCCAGCAGCCAAGATTGGATGGATGTCTCTGGGGCCAACGTCCTGACTTTC
CASSQDWMDVSGANVLTF
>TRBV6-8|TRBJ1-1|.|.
TGTGCCAGCAGTCATGGCTGGGGGGTAGTGGGCACTGAAGCTTTCTTT
CASSHGWGVVGTEAFF
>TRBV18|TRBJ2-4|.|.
TGTGCCAGCTCACCACCTCAGGGCCCAGTAAAAAACATTCAGTACTTC
CASSPPQGPVKNIQYF
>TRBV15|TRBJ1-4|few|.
TGTGCCACCAGCAGAGAAGGCCAGACGTCTGAAAAACTGTTTTTT
CATSREGQTSEKLFF
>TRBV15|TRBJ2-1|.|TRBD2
TGTGCCACCAGCAGAGATCGTGCGGGAGAGGACAATGAGCAGTTCTTC
CATSRDRAGEDNEQFF
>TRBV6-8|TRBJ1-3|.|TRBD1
TGTGCCAGCAGTGACGGGACAGGAGGAGGAAACACCATATATTTT
CASSDGTGGGNTIYF
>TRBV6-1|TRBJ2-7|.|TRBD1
TGTGCCAGCAGTGAAGACCCCGGGACAGGGTCGTACGAGCAGTACTTC
CASSEDPGTGSYEQYF
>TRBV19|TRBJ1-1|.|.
TGTGCCAGTAGTATTACCGGGGGGGACACTGAAGCTTTCTTT
CASSITGGDTEAFF
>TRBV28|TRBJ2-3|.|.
TGTGCCAGCGGAGGAATCGAGCTGAGTAGCTGGAGCACAGATACGCAGTATTTT
CASGGIELSSWSTDTQYF
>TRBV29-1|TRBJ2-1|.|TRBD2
TGCAGCTACCCTAGCGGGGGGCCTGGGAATGAGCAGTTCTTC
CSYPSGGPGNEQFF
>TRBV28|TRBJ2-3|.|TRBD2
TGTGCCAGCTCGACCGGGGGGGTCACAGATACGCAGTATTTT
CASSTGGVTDTQYF
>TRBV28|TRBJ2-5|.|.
TGTGCCAGCAGAAAGGGGGGGAGGAAAGAGACCCAGTACTTC
CASRKGGRKETQYF
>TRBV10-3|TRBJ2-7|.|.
TGTGCCATCAGTGAAGAGGGGCCCGACGAGCAGTACTTC
CAISEEGPDEQYF
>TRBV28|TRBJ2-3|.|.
TGTGCCAGCACCCGTCCGCCGACAGAGGGCCCCCGTGATACGCAGTATTTT
CASTRPPTEGPRDTQYF
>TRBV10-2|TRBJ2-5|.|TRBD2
TGCGCCAGCACCTCAGGACTAGCGGGGGTTGAGACCCAGTACTTC
CASTSGLAGVETQYF
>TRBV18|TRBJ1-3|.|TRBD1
TGTGCCAGCTCATCACGACAGGGGGGCTCTGGAAACACCATATATTTT
CASSSRQGGSGNTIYF
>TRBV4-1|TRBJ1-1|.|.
TGCGCCAGCAGCCAAGAGTGGAACACTGAAGCTTTCTTT
CASSQEWNTEAFF
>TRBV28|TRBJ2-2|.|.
TGTGCCAGCAGTTTCCTCGGGCGCGCGGGAACCGGGGAGCTGTTTTTT
CASSFLGRAGTGELFF
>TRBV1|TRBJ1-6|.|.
TGCGCCAGCAGCCAAGAAGGGACAGGGATTTCACCCCTCCACTTT
CASSQEGTGISPLHF
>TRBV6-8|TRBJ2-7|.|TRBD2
TGTGCCAGCAGTTACGGGACTAGCGGAGCCCACGAGCAGTACTTC
CASSYGTSGAHEQYF
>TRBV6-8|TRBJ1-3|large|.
TGTGCCAGCAGTTACTCGGATAACACGCTCTCTGGAAACACCATATATTTT
CASSYSDNTLSGNTIYF
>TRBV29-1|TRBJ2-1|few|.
TGCAGCGTTAAACCTACAGGGCGTAACTACAATGAGCAGTTCTTC
CSVKPTGRNYNEQFF
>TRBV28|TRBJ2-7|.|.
TGTGCCAGCAGTTTGAAAGGACGGTTCTACGAGCAGTACTTC
CASSLKGRFYEQYF
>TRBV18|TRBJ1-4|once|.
TGTGCCAGCTCCGCCGACAGTTCAACTAATGAAAAACTGTTTTTT
CASSADSSTNEKLFF
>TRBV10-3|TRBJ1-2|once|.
TGTGCCATCAGTGAGGATCTCAAGGCGAACTATGGCTACACCTTC
CAISEDLKANYGYTF
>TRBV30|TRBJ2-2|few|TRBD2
TGTGCCTGGACTAGCGGGGGTCTGAACACCGGGGAGCTGTTTTTT
CAWTSGGLNTGELFF
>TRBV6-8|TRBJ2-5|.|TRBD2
TGTGCCAGCAGTGACTCGACTAGCTCGGGGACCCAGTACTTC
CASSDSTSSGTQYF
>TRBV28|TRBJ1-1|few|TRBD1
TGTGCCAGCAGTTTTGAGGCAGGGGGTGGTTACACTGAAGCTTTCTTT
CASSFEAGGGYTEAFF
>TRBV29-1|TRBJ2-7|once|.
TGCAGCGTTACCCGGGGTACTACCTACGAGCAGTACTTC
CSVTRGTTYEQYF
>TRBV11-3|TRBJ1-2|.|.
TGTGCTAGCAGCGCAGAACAGGGTAAGAGGGACTATGGCTACACCTTC
CASSAEQGKRDYGYTF
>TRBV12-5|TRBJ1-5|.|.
TGTGCCAGCACTGAGGAGGGGGAGTGGCCCCAGCATTTT
CASTEEGEWPQHF
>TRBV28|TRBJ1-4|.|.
TGTGCCAGCAGTTTGAGGGGAGGGTTTGAAAAACTGTTTTTT
CASSLRGGFEKLFF
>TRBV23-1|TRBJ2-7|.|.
TGCGCCAGCAGCCAGTCAGGGGGGAATTACGAGCAGTACTTC
CASSQSGGNYEQYF
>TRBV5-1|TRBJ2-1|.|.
TGCGCCAGCAGCCCAACCCTCACAGTAAGCTCCTACAATGAGCAGTTCTTC
CASSPTLTVSSYNEQFF